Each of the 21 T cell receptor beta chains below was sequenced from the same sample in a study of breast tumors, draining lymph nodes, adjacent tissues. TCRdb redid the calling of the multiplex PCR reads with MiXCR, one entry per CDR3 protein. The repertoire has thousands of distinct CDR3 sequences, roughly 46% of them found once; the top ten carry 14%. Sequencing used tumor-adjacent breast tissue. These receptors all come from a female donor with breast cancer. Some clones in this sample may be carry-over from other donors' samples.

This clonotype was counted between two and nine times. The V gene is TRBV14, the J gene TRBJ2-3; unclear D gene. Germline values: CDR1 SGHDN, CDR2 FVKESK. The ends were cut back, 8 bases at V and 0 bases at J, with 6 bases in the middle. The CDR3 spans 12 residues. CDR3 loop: CASSLSTDTQYF. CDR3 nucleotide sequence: TGTGCCAGCTCCCTTAGCACAGATACGCAGTATTTT.

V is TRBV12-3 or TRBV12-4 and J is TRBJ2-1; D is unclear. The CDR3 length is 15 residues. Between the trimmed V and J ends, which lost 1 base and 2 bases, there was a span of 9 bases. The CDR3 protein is CASSLGVAAYNEQFF. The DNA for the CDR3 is TGTGCCAGCAGTTTAGGGGTAGCAGCCTACAATGAGCAGTTCTTC.

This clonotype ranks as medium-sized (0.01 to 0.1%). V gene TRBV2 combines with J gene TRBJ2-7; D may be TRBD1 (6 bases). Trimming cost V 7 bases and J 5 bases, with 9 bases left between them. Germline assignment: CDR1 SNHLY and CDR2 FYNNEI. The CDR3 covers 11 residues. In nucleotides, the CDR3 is TGTGCCAGCAACAGGGCCGACGAGCAGTACTTC. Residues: CASNRADEQYF.

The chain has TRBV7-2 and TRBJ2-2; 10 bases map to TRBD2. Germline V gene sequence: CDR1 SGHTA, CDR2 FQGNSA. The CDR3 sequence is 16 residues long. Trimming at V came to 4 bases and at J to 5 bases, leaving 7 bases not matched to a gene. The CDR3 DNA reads TGTGCCAGCAGCTCCTCAAAACTAGCGGGAACCGGGGAGCTGTTTTTT. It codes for CASSSSKLAGTGELFF.

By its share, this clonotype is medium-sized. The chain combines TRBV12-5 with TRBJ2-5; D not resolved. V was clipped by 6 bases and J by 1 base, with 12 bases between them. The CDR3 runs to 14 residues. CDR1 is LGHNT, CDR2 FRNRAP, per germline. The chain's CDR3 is CASGRRWGQETQYF. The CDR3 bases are TGTGCTAGTGGCCGTAGGTGGGGCCAAGAGACCCAGTACTTC.

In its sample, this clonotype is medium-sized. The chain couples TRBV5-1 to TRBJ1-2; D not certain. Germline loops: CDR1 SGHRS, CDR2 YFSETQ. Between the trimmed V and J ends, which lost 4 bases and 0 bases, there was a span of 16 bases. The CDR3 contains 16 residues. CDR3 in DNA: TGCGCCAGCAGCCCCCGAGGAGGACGGCCTAACTATGGCTACACCTTC. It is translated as CASSPRGGRPNYGYTF.

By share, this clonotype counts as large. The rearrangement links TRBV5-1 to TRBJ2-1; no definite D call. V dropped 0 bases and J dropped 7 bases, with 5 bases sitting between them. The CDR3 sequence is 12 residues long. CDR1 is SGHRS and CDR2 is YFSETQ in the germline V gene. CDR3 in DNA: TGCGCCAGCAGCTTGGGAGTGAATGAGCAGTTCTTC. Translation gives CASSLGVNEQFF.

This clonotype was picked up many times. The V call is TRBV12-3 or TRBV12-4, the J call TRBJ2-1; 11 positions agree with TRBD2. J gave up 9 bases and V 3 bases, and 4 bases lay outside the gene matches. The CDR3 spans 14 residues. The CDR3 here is CASSFGTSGTEQFF. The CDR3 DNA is TGTGCCAGCAGTTTCGGGACTAGCGGTACTGAGCAGTTCTTC.

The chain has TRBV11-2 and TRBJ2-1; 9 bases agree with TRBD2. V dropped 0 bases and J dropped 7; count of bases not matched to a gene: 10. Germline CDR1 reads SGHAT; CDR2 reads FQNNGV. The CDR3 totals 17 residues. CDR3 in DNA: TGTGCCAGCAGCTTAGATCGGTCCAGCGGGAGGAAGAATGAGCAGTTCTTC. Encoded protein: CASSLDRSSGRKNEQFF.

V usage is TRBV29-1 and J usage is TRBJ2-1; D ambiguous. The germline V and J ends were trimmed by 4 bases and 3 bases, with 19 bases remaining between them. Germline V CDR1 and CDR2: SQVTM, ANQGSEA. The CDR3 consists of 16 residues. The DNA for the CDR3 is TGCAGCGTTGGACCGCCGGGCAGGAACAACTACAATGAGCAGTTCTTC. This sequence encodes CSVGPPGRNNYNEQFF.

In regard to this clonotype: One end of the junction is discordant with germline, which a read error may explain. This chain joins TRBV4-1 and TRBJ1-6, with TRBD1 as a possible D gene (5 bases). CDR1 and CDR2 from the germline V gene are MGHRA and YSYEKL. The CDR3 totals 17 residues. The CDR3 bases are TGCGCCAGCAGCCTAGAACAGGCAAGGTCCTATAATTCACCCCCCCACTTT. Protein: CASSLEQARSYNSPPHF.

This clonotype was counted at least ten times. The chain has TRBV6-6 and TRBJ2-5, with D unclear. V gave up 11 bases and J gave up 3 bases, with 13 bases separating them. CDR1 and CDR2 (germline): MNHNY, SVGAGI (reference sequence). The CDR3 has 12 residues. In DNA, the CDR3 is TGTGCCGCTGGTCGGCAAAAAGAGACCCAGTACTTC. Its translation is CAAGRQKETQYF.

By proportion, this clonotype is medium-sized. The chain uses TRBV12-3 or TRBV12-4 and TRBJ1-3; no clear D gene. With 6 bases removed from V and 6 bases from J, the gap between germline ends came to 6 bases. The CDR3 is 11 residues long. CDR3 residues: CASSSQNTIYF. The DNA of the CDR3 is TGTGCCAGCAGCTCCCAAAACACCATATATTTT.

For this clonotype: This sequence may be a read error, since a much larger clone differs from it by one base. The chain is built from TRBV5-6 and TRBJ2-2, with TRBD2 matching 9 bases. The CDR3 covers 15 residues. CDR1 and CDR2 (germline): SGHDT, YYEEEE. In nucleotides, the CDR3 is TGTGCCAGCAGCTTGGGCGGGAGGGCCTCCGGGAAGCTGTTTTTT. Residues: CASSLGGRASGKLFF.

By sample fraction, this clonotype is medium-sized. The CDR3 is CASSSRAGGPSNEQFF. The CDR3 DNA is TGTGCCAGCAGCTCGAGGGCGGGAGGGCCCTCCAATGAGCAGTTCTTC. The chain couples TRBV7-8 to TRBJ2-1; 9 bases are shared with TRBD2. In germline, CDR1 is SGHVS, CDR2 FQNEAQ. V was clipped by 4 bases and J by 6 bases; unmatched bases: 10. This CDR3 has 16 residues.

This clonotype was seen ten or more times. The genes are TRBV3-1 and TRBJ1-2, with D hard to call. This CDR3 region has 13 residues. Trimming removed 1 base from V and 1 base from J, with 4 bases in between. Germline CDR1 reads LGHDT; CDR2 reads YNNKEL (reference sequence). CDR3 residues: CASSQGFNYGYTF. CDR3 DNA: TGTGCCAGCAGCCAAGGGTTTAACTATGGCTACACCTTC. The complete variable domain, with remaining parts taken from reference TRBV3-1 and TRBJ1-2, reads DTAVSQTPKYLVTQMGNDKSIKCEQNLGHDTMYWYKQDSKKFLKIMFSYNNKELIINETVPNRFSPKSPDKAHLNLHINSLELGDSAVYFCASSQGFNYGYTFGSGTRLTVV.

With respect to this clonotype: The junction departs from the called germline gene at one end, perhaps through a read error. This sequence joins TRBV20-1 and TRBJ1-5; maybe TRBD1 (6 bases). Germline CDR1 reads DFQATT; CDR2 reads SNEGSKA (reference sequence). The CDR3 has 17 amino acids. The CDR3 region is CSASGYGDNQSNQPRHF. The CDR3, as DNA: TGCAGTGCTAGTGGGTACGGGGACAACCAAAGCAATCAACCCCGGCATTTT.

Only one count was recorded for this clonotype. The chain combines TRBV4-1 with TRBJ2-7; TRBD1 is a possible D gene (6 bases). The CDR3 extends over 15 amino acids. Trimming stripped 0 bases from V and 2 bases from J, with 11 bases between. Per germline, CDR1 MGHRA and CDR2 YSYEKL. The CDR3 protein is CASSQEGRDTYEQYF. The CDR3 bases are TGCGCCAGCAGCCAAGAGGGCAGGGACACCTACGAGCAGTACTTC.

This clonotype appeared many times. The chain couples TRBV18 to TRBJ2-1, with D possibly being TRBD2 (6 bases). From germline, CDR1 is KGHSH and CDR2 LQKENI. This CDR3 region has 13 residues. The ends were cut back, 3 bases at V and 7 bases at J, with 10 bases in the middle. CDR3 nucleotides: TGTGCCAGCTCACCTGGGGGGAAGAATGAGCAGTTCTTC. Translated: CASSPGGKNEQFF.

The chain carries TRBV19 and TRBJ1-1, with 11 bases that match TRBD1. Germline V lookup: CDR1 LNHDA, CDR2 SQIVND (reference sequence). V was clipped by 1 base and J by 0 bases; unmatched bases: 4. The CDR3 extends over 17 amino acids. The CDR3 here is CASSIVGQGVVNTEAFF. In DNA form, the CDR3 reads TGTGCCAGTAGTATAGTGGGACAGGGGGTCGTGAACACTGAAGCTTTCTTT.

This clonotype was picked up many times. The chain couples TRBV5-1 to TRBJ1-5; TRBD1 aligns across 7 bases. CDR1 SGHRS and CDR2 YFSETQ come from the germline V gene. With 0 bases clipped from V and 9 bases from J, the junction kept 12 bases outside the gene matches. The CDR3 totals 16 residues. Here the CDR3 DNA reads TGCGCCAGCAGCTTGGATGGAGGGCAGGGGGGTGGGCCCCAGCATTTT. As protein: CASSLDGGQGGGPQHF.